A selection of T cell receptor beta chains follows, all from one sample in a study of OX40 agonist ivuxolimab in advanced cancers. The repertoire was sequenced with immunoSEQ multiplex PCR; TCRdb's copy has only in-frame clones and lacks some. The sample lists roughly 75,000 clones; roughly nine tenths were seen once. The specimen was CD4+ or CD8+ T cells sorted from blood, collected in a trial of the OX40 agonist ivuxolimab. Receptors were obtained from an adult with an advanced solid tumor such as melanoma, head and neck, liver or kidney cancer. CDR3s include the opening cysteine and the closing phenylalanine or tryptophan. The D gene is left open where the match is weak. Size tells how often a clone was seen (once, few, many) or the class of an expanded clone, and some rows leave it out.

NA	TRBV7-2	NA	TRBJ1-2	TGTGCCAGCAGCTTATTACAGTCCTATGGCTACACCTTC	CASSLLQSYGYTF
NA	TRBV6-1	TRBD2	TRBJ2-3	TGTGCCAGTCGAGCGGGAGGGAGCACAGATACGCAGTATTTT	CASRAGGSTDTQYF
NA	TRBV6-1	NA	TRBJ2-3	TGTGCCAGCAGTAGTTCGCAGACACTCACAGATACGCAGTATTTT	CASSSSQTLTDTQYF
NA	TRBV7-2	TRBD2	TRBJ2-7	TGTGCCAGCAGCTTCTACGGGGGGGCCGTGGGCTACGAGCAGTACTTC	CASSFYGGAVGYEQYF
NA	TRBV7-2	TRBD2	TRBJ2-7	TGTGCCAGCAGCCTAGGGACTAGCGGGATTGAAGAGCAGTACTTC	CASSLGTSGIEEQYF
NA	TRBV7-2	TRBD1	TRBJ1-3	TGTGCCAGCAGCTTATCCCTTTCGCCGGCAGGGGGCTCTGGAAACACCATATATTTT	CASSLSLSPAGGSGNTIYF
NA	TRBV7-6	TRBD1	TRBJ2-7	TGTGCCAGCAGCTCCACCCCGGGACAGGGGGGCGAGCAGTACTTC	CASSSTPGQGGEQYF
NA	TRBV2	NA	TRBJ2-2	TGTGCCAGCACCCCGTCGTCGGCATACACCGGGGAGCTGTTTTTT	CASTPSSAYTGELFF
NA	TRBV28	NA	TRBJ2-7	TGTGCCAGCCTGGGTAGCTACCGGAGCTCCTACGAGCAGTACTTC	CASLGSYRSSYEQYF
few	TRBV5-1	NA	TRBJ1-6	TGCGCCAGCAGTCGGGAAGGGGCGAATAATTCACCCCTCCACTTT	CASSREGANNSPLHF
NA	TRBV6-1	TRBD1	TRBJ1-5	TGTGCCAGCAGTGAAGCTCCACCGCAGGGGGGTCAGCCCCAGCATTTT	CASSEAPPQGGQPQHF
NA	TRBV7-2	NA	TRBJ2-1	TGTGCCAGCAGCTTACAAGGATCCTACAATGAGCAGTTCTTC	CASSLQGSYNEQFF
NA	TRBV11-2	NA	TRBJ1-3	TGTGCCAGCAGCGCACGTCGGACAACTGGAAACACCATATATTTT	CASSARRTTGNTIYF
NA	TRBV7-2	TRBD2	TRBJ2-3	TGTGCCAGCAGCTTTAGACTAGCGGGACCGTCAGATACGCAGTATTTT	CASSFRLAGPSDTQYF
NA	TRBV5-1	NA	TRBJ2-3	TGCGCCAGCAGCTTGGCCGGGGGTTTTCCAGATACGCAGTATTTT	CASSLAGGFPDTQYF
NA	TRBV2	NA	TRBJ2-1	TGTGCCAGCAGTGTAATGTTCGGTGAGCAGTTCTTC	CASSVMFGEQFF
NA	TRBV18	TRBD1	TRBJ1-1	TGTGCCAGCTCGTCACAGGGGGCGGACACTGAAGCTTTCTTT	CASSSQGADTEAFF
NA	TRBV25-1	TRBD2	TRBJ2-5	TGTGCCAGCAGACTAGCGGGAGAGACCCAGTACTTC	CASRLAGETQYF
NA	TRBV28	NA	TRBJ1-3	TGTGCCAGCAGTCCTGCCGGACAGTACTCTGGAAACACCATATATTTT	CASSPAGQYSGNTIYF
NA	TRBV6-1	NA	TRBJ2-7	TGTGCCGGCAGTGAAGGGGGCAGCCGGGAGGAGCAGTACTTC	CAGSEGGSREEQYF
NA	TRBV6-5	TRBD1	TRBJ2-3	TGTGCCAGCAGTTACTCAGGACAGGCTAGCACAGATACGCAGTATTTT	CASSYSGQASTDTQYF
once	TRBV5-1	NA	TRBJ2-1	TGCGCCAGCAGCTTGGAGATCTCCTACAATGAGCAGTTCTTC	CASSLEISYNEQFF
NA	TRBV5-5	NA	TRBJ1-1	TGTGCCAGCAGCTTGAGGACGTTGAACACTGAAGCTTTCTTT	CASSLRTLNTEAFF
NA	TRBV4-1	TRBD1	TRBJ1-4	TGCGCCAGCAGCCAAACCCCCCGAGGACAGGGGGAAAAACTGTTTTTT	CASSQTPRGQGEKLFF
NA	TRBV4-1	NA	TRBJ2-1	TGCGCCAGCAGCCAGAGATCCCTCCTCGGTGGTGAGCAGTTCTTC	CASSQRSLLGGEQFF
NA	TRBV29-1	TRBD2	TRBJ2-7	TGCAGCGTCCTAGCGGGGGGGTCGCTTTACGAGCAGTACTTC	CSVLAGGSLYEQYF
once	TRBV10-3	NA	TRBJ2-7	TGTGCCATCAGTGAGTCGGCTCAACCGGCGGAGCAGTACTTC	CAISESAQPAEQYF
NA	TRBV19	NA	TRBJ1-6	TGTGCCAGTAGTACCCGGTCGGGCTACTCCTATAATTCACCCCTCCACTTT	CASSTRSGYSYNSPLHF
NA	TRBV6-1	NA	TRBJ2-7	TGTGCCAGCAGTTTAGGAGGGACAACAATTTACGAGCAGTACTTC	CASSLGGTTIYEQYF